This T cell receptor (beta chain) appears in the sequencing data of a study of shared clonotypes between healthy human individuals. CDR1 SGHTA and CDR2 FQGTGA come from the germline V gene. The CDR3 runs to 13 residues. Each of the donors was a healthy adult who was HIV-negative and had not had a recent acute infection or vaccination. Authors' processing steps: ImmunoSEQ gave junction-only sequences without quality scores, so filtering differed. Method: immunoSEQ multiplex PCR; TCRdb's copy keeps in-frame clones and lacks some. V and J calls and clone size are those listed in that table; D and trimming were worked out from the DNA. The table lists some 490,000 clones, around four fifths of them singletons, with around 12% in the top ten. This clone was seen just once. The antigen is not known. The junction shows a germline mismatch at one end, possibly a read error. At the DNA level, this CDR3 is encoded by other sequences in the same sample as well.

Study results and caveats: Depth of sequencing was expected to influence donor clonotype sharing.

The sample consisted of PBMCs. V and J are TRBV7-3 and TRBJ2-1, with a possible D match to TRBD2 (6 bases). The sequence was obtained from a middle-aged woman in good health. Some clones in this sample may be carry-over from other donors' samples. The CDR3, as DNA: TGTGCCAGCAGCCTGGGACTTAACAATGAACAGTTCTTC. Translation: CASSLGLNNEQFF. The entire variable domain, with the rest obtained from reference TRBV7-3 and TRBJ2-1, is as follows: GAGVSQTPSNKVTEKGKYVELRCDPISGHTALYWYRQSLGQGPEFLIYFQGTGAADDSGLPNDRFFAVRPEGSVSTLKIQRTERGDSAVYLCASSLGLNNEQFFGPGTRLTVL.